The 25 T cell receptor beta chains below were found in one sample sequenced in a study of T cell repertoires in cytomegalovirus infection. TCRdb re-called the reads with MiXCR, one entry per CDR3 protein. Here the sample spans a few hundred thousand distinct CDR3 sequences, roughly an eighth being singletons. The sample was PBMCs. These receptors all come from a human donor in good health (CMV status not recorded). Some clones in this sample may be carry-over from other donors' samples.

The sample holds many counts of this clonotype. The gene calls are TRBV10-3 and TRBJ1-3; 7 bases align to TRBD1. Germline lookup yields CDR1 ENHRY and CDR2 SYGVKD. The length of the CDR3 is 15 residues. With 6 bases clipped from V and 2 bases from J, the junction kept 7 bases outside the gene matches. The CDR3 protein is CAISARQGAGNTIYF. CDR3 sequence (DNA): TGTGCCATCAGCGCGAGACAGGGCGCTGGAAACACCATATATTTT.

This chain links TRBV5-1 with TRBJ2-7; D may be TRBD1 (5 bases). The CDR3 length is 14 residues. The germline V gene has CDR1 SGHRS and CDR2 YFSETQ. V shed 0 bases and J shed 4 bases, with 11 bases lying between them. The CDR3 spells CASSLAGAVYEQYF. The DNA for the CDR3 is TGCGCCAGCAGCTTGGCTGGGGCGGTTTACGAGCAGTACTTC.

Note on this clonotype: A much larger clone is a single base away; this may be a read error. The rearrangement uses TRBV7-3 and TRBJ2-2; 7 bases align to TRBD1. This CDR3 has 15 amino acids. In germline, CDR1 is SGHTA, CDR2 FQGTGA. Written as DNA, the CDR3 is TGTCCCAGCAGCTTCGGTCCAGGGGGCACCGGGGAGCTGTTTTTT. This codes for CPSSFGPGGTGELFF.

There are many counts of this clonotype. This chain joins TRBV19 and TRBJ2-3; 7 bases agree with TRBD2. CDR1 and CDR2 (germline): LNHDA, SQIVND (reference sequence). CDR3 length equals 15 residues. Germline trimming cut 6 bases from V and 6 bases from J; bases unmatched to any gene: 12. The CDR3 region is CASRSTREYVDTQYF. The CDR3 DNA is TGTGCCAGTAGATCGACGCGGGAGTACGTGGATACGCAGTATTTT.

This clonotype has at least ten counts. The chain is built from TRBV12-3 or TRBV12-4 and TRBJ2-7; possibly TRBD2 for D (6 bases). The CDR3 totals 15 residues. Trimming removed 7 bases at V and 0 bases at J, with 16 bases between. The CDR3 here is CASTPQAGSSYEQYF. The CDR3 DNA reads TGTGCCAGCACACCACAGGCGGGAAGCTCCTACGAGCAGTACTTC.

V is TRBV28 and J is TRBJ2-3, with D possibly matching TRBD2 (5 bases). The germline V and J ends were trimmed by 6 bases and 2 bases, with 12 bases remaining between them. In germline, CDR1 is MDHEN, CDR2 SYDVKM. There are 14 residues in the CDR3. This CDR3 reads CASSPSGYTDTQYF. In DNA form, the CDR3 reads TGTGCCAGCAGCCCTTCGGGGTACACAGATACGCAGTATTTT.

The table lists this clonotype with a few counts. The chain carries TRBV20-1 and TRBJ1-5; TRBD1 is a possible D gene (5 bases). V was shortened by 5 bases and J by 5 bases, with 16 bases between the two germline ends. The germline V gene encodes CDR1 DFQATT and CDR2 SNEGSKA (reference sequence). The CDR3 has 14 amino acids. CDR3 in DNA: TGCAGTGCTGTAGGGGATCGAGGGGATCAGCCCCAGCATTTT. Translated: CSAVGDRGDQPQHF.

This clonotype was seen ten or more times. The gene calls are TRBV28 and TRBJ2-7, with D unclear. Trimming pared 3 bases from V and 3 bases from J, leaving 6 bases between. The germline V gene has CDR1 MDHEN and CDR2 SYDVKM. The CDR3 is 12 residues long. DNA for the CDR3: TGTGCCAGCAGTTTTTTGGACTACGAGCAGTACTTC. Protein: CASSFLDYEQYF.

This chain joins TRBV18 and TRBJ1-5; a weak D match, TRBD1 (6 bases). This CDR3 is built from 14 residues. Trimming pared 4 bases from V and 9 bases from J, leaving 16 bases between. Germline loops: CDR1 KGHSH, CDR2 LQKENI. The CDR3 DNA follows: TGTGCCAGCTCACTCGGGACACCATATTGGCCCCAGCATTTT. Its translation: CASSLGTPYWPQHF. Full variable domain (rest looked up from reference TRBV18 and TRBJ1-5): NAGVMQNPRHLVRRRGQEARLRCSPMKGHSHVYWYRQLPEEGLKFMVYLQKENIIDESGMPKERFSAEFPKEGPSILRIQQVVRGDSAAYFCASSLGTPYWPQHFGDGTRLSIL.

This clonotype was seen a handful of times. This sequence joins TRBV7-2 and TRBJ2-7; the D gene is possibly TRBD2 (6 bases). Trimming removed 5 bases from V and 0 bases from J, with 14 bases in between. The CDR3 totals 15 residues. The germline CDR1 and CDR2 sequences are SGHTA and FQGNSA. The DNA for the CDR3 is TGTGCCAGCAGCCCGGGACTGCTGAGCTCCTACGAGCAGTACTTC. Encoded protein: CASSPGLLSSYEQYF.

This clonotype was seen a handful of times. The rearrangement joins TRBV6-2 or TRBV6-3 to TRBJ2-5; D may be TRBD2 (5 bases). Germline V CDR1 and CDR2: MNHEY, SVGEGT. The germline V and J ends were trimmed by 1 base and 5 bases, with 20 bases remaining between them. The length of the CDR3 is 17 residues. The CDR3 loop reads CASSYFLALSPGETQYF. The CDR3 DNA follows: TGTGCCAGCAGTTACTTCCTAGCCCTCTCCCCGGGGGAGACCCAGTACTTC.

The sample holds a few counts of this clonotype. A junction boundary mismatches the germline segment, possibly from a read error. The V call is TRBV2, the J call TRBJ1-5; D unresolved. Germline CDR1 and CDR2: SNHLY and FYNNEI. CDR3 length: 13 residues. This chain's CDR3 is CASNEGSHQPQHF. The CDR3 nucleotides are TGTGCCAGCAATGAAGGATCACATCAGCCCCAGCATTTT.

In its sample, this clonotype was seen a few times. The rearrangement uses TRBV28 and TRBJ1-2; D unclear. CDR3 length equals 14 residues. Germline V CDR1 and CDR2: MDHEN, SYDVKM. The V gene lost 6 bases and the J gene lost 6 bases, with 17 bases spanning the gap. The CDR3 loop is CASSPTRPRNGYTF. The DNA for the CDR3 is TGTGCCAGCAGCCCCACCCGACCCAGGAATGGCTACACCTTC.

The sample holds many counts of this clonotype. DNA for the CDR3: TGTGCCAGCAGCCGAGAGGGACAGCTCACTGGAAAACTGTTTTTT. Residues: CASSREGQLTGKLFF. The V gene is TRBV7-9, the J gene TRBJ1-4, with 7 bases matching TRBD1. Germline V CDR1 and CDR2: SEHNR, FQNEAQ (reference sequence). J was trimmed by 10 bases and V by 5 bases; bases with no gene match: 13. CDR3 size: 15 residues. The complete variable domain, with remaining parts taken from reference TRBV7-9 and TRBJ1-4, reads DTGVSQNPRHKITKRGQNVTFRCDPISEHNRLYWYRQTLGQGPEFLTYFQNEAQLEKSRLLSDRFSAERPKGSFSTLEIQRTEQGDSAMYLCASSREGQLTGKLFFGSGTQLSVL.

The chain carries TRBV5-5 and TRBJ2-1, with D possibly matching TRBD2 (5 bases). Per germline, CDR1 SGHKS and CDR2 YYEKEE (reference sequence). There are 16 residues in the CDR3. Trimming took off 2 bases at V and 1 base at J, with 13 bases between the two ends. CDR3 sequence (DNA): TGTGCCAGCAGCTTCCTAGGAGGTAGTTCCTACAATGAGCAGTTCTTC. This sequence encodes CASSFLGGSSYNEQFF.

This clonotype was recorded only once. V is TRBV20-1 and J is TRBJ1-2; no firm D call. The CDR3 totals 12 residues. V dropped 6 bases and J dropped 8 bases, with 16 bases sitting between them. Germline CDR1 DFQATT, CDR2 SNEGSKA (reference sequence). CDR3 in DNA: TGCAGTGCCAGACCTCAGATTGAGGGCTACACCTTC. Its translation is CSARPQIEGYTF.

This clonotype was observed a single time. The chain has TRBV29-1 and TRBJ1-2, with D hard to call. Per germline, CDR1 SQVTM and CDR2 ANQGSEA. This CDR3 contains 10 residues. The V end was cut by 3 bases, the J end by 6 bases, with 5 bases between. CDR3 coding DNA: TGCAGCGTTGATACGAATGGCTACACCTTC. Protein sequence: CSVDTNGYTF. Full variable domain (remainder filled in from reference TRBV29-1 and TRBJ1-2): SAVISQKPSRDICQRGTSLTIQCQVDSQVTMMFWYRQQPGQSLTLIATANQGSEATYESGFVIDKFPISRPNLTFSTLTVSNMSPEDSSIYLCSVDTNGYTFGSGTRLTVV.

This clonotype occurred many times. The rearrangement joins TRBV6-1 to TRBJ2-2; 10 bases agree with TRBD1. The germline gives CDR1 MNHNS, CDR2 SASEGT. CDR3 size: 15 residues. The ends lost 5 bases at V and 3 bases at J; junction bases unmatched: 3. The CDR3 DNA follows: TGTGCCAGCAGTCAGGGGACAGGGGACACCGGGGAGCTGTTTTTT. It translates to CASSQGTGDTGELFF.

This chain joins TRBV7-9 and TRBJ2-5; 7 bases map to TRBD1. J lost 1 base, V lost 0 bases, and 5 bases had no gene match. CDR1 and CDR2 from the germline V gene are SEHNR and FQNEAQ (reference sequence). The CDR3 is 16 residues long. CDR3 amino acids: CASSLAPRDSQETQYF. Here the CDR3 DNA reads TGTGCCAGCAGCTTAGCCCCCCGGGACAGCCAAGAGACCCAGTACTTC.

This clonotype has only a few counts. The chain links TRBV28 to TRBJ2-7; 8 nucleotides agree with TRBD1. The CDR3 totals 12 residues. CDR1 is MDHEN and CDR2 is SYDVKM in the germline V gene. V was clipped by 6 bases and J by 3 bases; unmatched bases: 1. The CDR3 loop reads CASRGQVYEQYF. The CDR3 DNA reads TGTGCCAGCAGGGGACAGGTCTACGAGCAGTACTTC. Together with reference TRBV28 and TRBJ2-7, the CDR3 gives the full variable domain: DVKVTQSSRYLVKRTGEKVFLECVQDMDHENMFWYRQDPGLGLRLIYFSYDVKMKEKGDIPEGYSVSREKKERFSLILESASTNQTSMYLCASRGQVYEQYFGPGTRLTVT.

This clonotype was counted at least ten times. The chain links TRBV7-2 to TRBJ1-4; 8 bases fit TRBD1. This CDR3 has 15 amino acids. V was pared by 5 bases and J by 0 bases, with 2 bases of the junction left unmatched. In germline, CDR1 is SGHTA, CDR2 FQGNSA. The CDR3 sequence: CASSPGQATNEKLFF. The CDR3 region has the DNA TGTGCCAGCAGCCCGGGACAGGCAACTAATGAAAAACTGTTTTTT.

This clonotype was picked up many times. The chain combines TRBV7-2 with TRBJ2-1; D gene uncertain. This CDR3 spans 16 amino acids. V lost 3 bases and J 6 bases, leaving 18 bases between the germline ends. Per germline, CDR1 SGHTA and CDR2 FQGNSA. The CDR3 sequence: CASSFLVSFGSNEQFF. CDR3 DNA sequence: TGTGCCAGCAGCTTCTTGGTCAGTTTTGGTTCCAATGAGCAGTTCTTC.

The rearrangement joins TRBV4-2 to TRBJ2-5, with D possibly matching TRBD2 (6 bases). Per the germline V gene, CDR1 is LGHNA and CDR2 is YNFKEQ. The V end was cut by 1 base, the J end by 3 bases, with 12 bases between. The CDR3 spans 15 residues. The CDR3 coding sequence is TGTGCCAGCAGCCAAGCCGGGACTTCTGAAGAGACCCAGTACTTC. Amino acids: CASSQAGTSEETQYF.

Ten or more counts support this clonotype. V is TRBV6-2 or TRBV6-3 and J is TRBJ2-7, with D possibly TRBD2 on 6 matching bases. Germline assignment: CDR1 MNHEY and CDR2 SVGEGT. V dropped 5 bases and J dropped 1 base, with 9 bases sitting between them. There are 13 residues in the CDR3. CDR3 residues: CASSTDYSYEQYF. CDR3 nucleotide sequence: TGTGCCAGCAGTACGGACTATTCCTACGAGCAGTACTTC.

The gene calls are TRBV25-1 and TRBJ1-2; TRBD1 aligns across 7 bases. J gave up 4 bases and V 4 bases, and 6 bases lay outside the gene matches. This CDR3 contains 14 residues. Germline lookup yields CDR1 MGHDK and CDR2 SYGVNS. Here the CDR3 reads CASSGGGWGYGYTF. CDR3 coding DNA: TGTGCCAGCAGTGGAGGGGGCTGGGGCTATGGCTACACCTTC.